The sequence of this T cell receptor beta chain was determined in a study of T cell repertoires in cytomegalovirus infection. Overall study results and limits: HLA-C-restricted CMV clonotypes gave the most frequent clonotype in two of eight donors.

TCRdb re-analysed the reads in MiXCR, keeping a single row per CDR3 protein. The sample holds some 600,000 distinct CDR3 sequences, approximately 25% seen once. About this clonotype: As yet, its antigen is unknown.

Trimming removed 11 bases from V and 3 bases from J, with 14 bases in between. In germline, CDR1 is SNHLY, CDR2 FYNNEI. There are 13 residues in the CDR3. This chain connects TRBV2 to TRBJ2-4; possible D gene TRBD1, 5 bases. This receptor was obtained from a human donor in good health (CMV status not recorded). Some clones in this sample may be carry-over from other donors' samples. Sequences were obtained from CD8+ T cells from PBMCs. The CDR3 DNA is TGTGCCGGTTCTCTAGGGGACAAAAACATTCAGTACTTC. Translation: CAGSLGDKNIQYF.